Shown below are 2 T cell receptor beta chains from a single sample sequenced in a study of T cell clones after liver transplantation. The protocol was immunoSEQ multiplex PCR, while the TCRdb copy is restricted to in-frame clones and leaves out a portion. The table has some 120,000 clones, about nine tenths seen once; the top ten hold 0.65% to 0.85%. This material consisted of CD4+ T cells from blood, taken 12 months after liver transplant. The receptors were sampled from a human patient who received a liver transplant. Some T cells may have come from the graft donor.

This clone turned up a few times. J is TRBJ2-6 and V is TRBV28; D not resolved. The V and J ends lost 5 bases and 4 bases respectively, with 9 bases between them. Germline-derived CDR1 and CDR2 are MDHEN and SYDVKM. The CDR3 is 14 residues long. The CDR3 loop reads CASSAHGGANVLTF. The CDR3, as DNA: TGTGCCAGCAGTGCCCATGGGGGGGCCAACGTCCTGACTTTC.

This chain connects TRBV7-2 to TRBJ2-1, with 10 bases that match TRBD2. The CDR3 totals 12 residues. Germline values: CDR1 SGHTA, CDR2 FQGNSA. Trimming cost V 4 bases and J 12 bases; bases outside gene matches: 3. The CDR3 DNA reads TGTGCCAGCAGCTCCCAGCGGGAGGGGCAGTTCTTC. Translated: CASSSQREGQFF.